The clone carrying this T cell receptor (beta chain) was detected ten times or more. Its antigen remains unidentified. Germline CDR1 reads DFQATT; CDR2 reads SNEGSKA (reference sequence). V gave up 5 bases and J gave up 3 bases, with 14 bases separating them. This CDR3 comprises 14 residues. The sample belongs to a study of CD8+CD57+ T cells in acquired aplastic anemia. Whole-study context: Roughly 3 ug was the average amount of DNA from sorted CD4+ and CD8+ cells.

Template material for TCR beta VDJ and CDR3 profiling consisted of genomic DNA. TCRdb analysed the reads with MiXCR anew, one entry per CDR3 protein. The data hold under 500,000 distinct CDR3 sequences, with approximately 32% observed a single time. Whole-study findings and limits: Significant differences in CD8+ Simpson's diversity were not observed between patients and controls.

Patients chosen for sequencing had CD8+CD57+ cells that had expanded, as shown by flow cytometry. Each patient carried a diagnosis of severe acquired aplastic anemia. There was no therapy given to any patient before the blood sampling took place. Input material: sorted CD4+, CD8+, or CD8+CD57+ T cells (not recorded which) from PBMCs. The chain has TRBV20-1 and TRBJ1-5, with a tentative D call TRBD1 (5 bases). This receptor was taken from a human donor with aplastic anemia. CDR3 coding DNA: TGCAGTGCTTCACCTGACAGCAACAATCAGCCCCAGCATTTT. Encoded protein: CSASPDSNNQPQHF.